Ten or more counts support the clone carrying this TCR beta chain. Stated time point: pre-sensitization, week 0. Treatment meaning: therapeutic diphenylcyclopropenone sensitization with weekly scalp DPC. Every donor had alopecia and was 18 to 70 years old; all were suitable for DPC. This sample stems from a study of human T cells and chemical hapten exposure. TCRdb called the RACE reads again in MiXCR, with one record for every CDR3 protein. The repertoire holds 250,000 or so distinct CDR3 sequences, with 8.6% as singletons. This CDR3 comprises 16 residues. Germline assignment: CDR1 SGHTA and CDR2 FQGNSA. V gave up 2 bases and J gave up 4 bases; unmatched junction bases: 5.

The starting material was whole blood, obtained in connection with sensitization to the hapten diphenylcyclopropenone (DPC). The chain uses TRBV7-2 and TRBJ2-3; 11 nucleotides match TRBD1. The TCR sequence derives from a woman aged 40 to 49 with alopecia areata. Some clones in this sample may be carry-over from other donors' samples. CDR3 sequence reads: CASSLSRTGGADTQYF. For the CDR3, the DNA is TGTGCCAGCAGCTTATCACGGACAGGGGGCGCAGATACGCAGTATTTT.